The present entry profiles one TCR beta chain with its context. Clones were read by immunoSEQ multiplex PCR, and TCRdb kept only the in-frame ones, dropping some. The sample includes around 120,000 clones, around 85% of them seen just once. The germline CDR1 and CDR2 sequences are MDHEN and SYDVKM. V shed 3 bases and J 7 bases; nucleotides not matched to a gene: 3. This CDR3 has 13 residues. This specimen belongs to a study of blood T cell repertoires in COVID-19. Study-level information: In each case, the material was cDNA or gDNA derived from T cells, B-cell-depleted T cells, or PBMCs.

This TCR was recovered from a man aged 65 to 85 with active or convalescent COVID-19. What was sequenced was peripheral blood. This chain links TRBV28 with TRBJ2-1, with 7 bases that match TRBD2. In DNA form, the CDR3 reads TGTGCCAGCAGTTTCGGCGGGAGTAATGAGCAGTTCTTC. This encodes CASSFGGSNEQFF.